This TCR beta chain was obtained from a study of T cells in Graves' hyperthyroidism and ophthalmopathy. About the research overall: Specimen type is peripheral blood, collected at initial diagnosis prior to any treatment. Notes on the study in general: The model predicted ophthalmopathy a median about 6.6 months before onset.

TCR beta CDR3 region amplification was performed from RNA transcripts. In the first-round RT-PCR of the TCR CDR3, the HTBI primer set was used. One entry per CDR3 protein, called by TCRdb with MiXCR from the multiplex PCR reads. The sample includes roughly 630,000 distinct CDR3 sequences, 15% to 18% seen only once; the top ten take approximately 7.4%. Trimming pared 6 bases from V and 4 bases from J, leaving 14 bases between. The CDR3 loop spans 14 amino acids. CDR1 is MNHEY and CDR2 is SMNVEV in the germline V gene (reference sequence). On this clonotype itself: Antigen unknown.

Recently diagnosed hyperthyroidism of less than 2 months' duration affected patients aged 18 to 65. The chain is built from TRBV27 and TRBJ2-3; maybe TRBD2 (6 bases). The sequence came from a woman between 25 and 40 years old with Graves' hyperthyroidism. Sequencing was performed on blood. The DNA for the CDR3 is TGTGCCAGCAGATTTCCGGGGGAGGCAGATACGCAGTATTTT. Encoded protein: CASRFPGEADTQYF.